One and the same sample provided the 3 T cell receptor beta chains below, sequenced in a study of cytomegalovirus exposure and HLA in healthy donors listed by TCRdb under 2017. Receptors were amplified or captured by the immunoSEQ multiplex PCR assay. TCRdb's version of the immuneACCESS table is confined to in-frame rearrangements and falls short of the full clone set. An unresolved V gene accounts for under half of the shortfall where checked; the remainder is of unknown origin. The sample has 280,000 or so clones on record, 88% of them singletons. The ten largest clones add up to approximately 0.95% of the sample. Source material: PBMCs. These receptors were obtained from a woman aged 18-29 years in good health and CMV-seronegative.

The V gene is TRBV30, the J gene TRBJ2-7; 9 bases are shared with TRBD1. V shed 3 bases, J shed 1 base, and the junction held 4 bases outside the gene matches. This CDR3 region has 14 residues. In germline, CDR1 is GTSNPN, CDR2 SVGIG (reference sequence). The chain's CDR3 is CAWSAGTGSYEQYF. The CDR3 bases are TGTGCCTGGAGCGCCGGGACAGGGTCCTACGAGCAGTACTTC.

The CDR3 DNA sequence: TGTGCCAGCAGCGAAGTACACGGGGACTACGAGCAGTACTTC. Protein: CASSEVHGDYEQYF. The V call is TRBV7-2, the J call TRBJ2-7; D may be TRBD2 (5 bases). Germline-derived CDR1 and CDR2 are SGHTA and FQGNSA. The CDR3 has 14 residues. Trimming took 5 bases from V and 3 from J, leaving 14 bases between them. Variable domain in full (rest from reference TRBV7-2 and TRBJ2-7): GAGVSQSPSNKVTEKGKDVELRCDPISGHTALYWYRQSLGQGLEFLIYFQGNSAPDKSGLPSDRFSAERTGGSVSTLTIQRTQQEDSAVYLCASSEVHGDYEQYFGPGTRLTVT.

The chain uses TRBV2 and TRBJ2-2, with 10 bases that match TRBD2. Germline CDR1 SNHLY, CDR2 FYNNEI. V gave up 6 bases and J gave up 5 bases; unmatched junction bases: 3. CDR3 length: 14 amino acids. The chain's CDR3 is CASRGLAATGELFF. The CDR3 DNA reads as TGTGCCAGCAGAGGACTAGCGGCAACCGGGGAGCTGTTTTTT.